This is a list of T cell receptor beta chains from one sample in a study of cytomegalovirus exposure and HLA in healthy donors. Assay: immunoSEQ multiplex PCR; the TCRdb copy retains only in-frame clones and omits some. The sample contains roughly 120,000 clones, roughly 73% of which appear only once. Sequences were obtained from PBMCs. The receptors shown here come from a woman in her 30s in good health and CMV-seronegative. The CDR3 runs from the conserved cysteine through the conserved F or W. The order of the fields is V gene, J gene, clone size, D gene, CDR3 protein, CDR3 DNA. The D gene is left open where the match is weak. Expanded clones are given a class, and other clones once, few, many or no size at all.

TRBV27,TRBJ1-1,few,-,CASSPGVGFNTEAFF,TGTGCCAGCAGTCCGGGGGTGGGTTTTAACACTGAAGCTTTCTTT
TRBV6-1,TRBJ1-5,few,-,CASSEAAYSNQPQHF,TGTGCCAGCAGTGAAGCAGCATATAGCAATCAGCCCCAGCATTTT
TRBV5-8,TRBJ1-5,-,-,CASSLGALAGGNQPQHF,TGTGCCAGCAGCCTAGGTGCCCTTGCAGGAGGAAATCAGCCCCAGCATTTT
TRBV25-1,TRBJ2-3,-,-,CASSDDWVTDTQYF,TGTGCCAGCAGTGATGACTGGGTGACAGATACGCAGTATTTT
TRBV25-1,TRBJ1-1,-,-,CASSTEWNTEAFF,TGTGCCAGCAGTACAGAGTGGAACACTGAAGCTTTCTTT
TRBV2,TRBJ2-6,few,-,CASTLSGANVLTF,TGTGCCAGCACTCTCTCTGGGGCCAACGTCCTGACTTTC
TRBV27,TRBJ2-1,-,-,CASTEGGPPYNEQFF,TGTGCCAGCACCGAAGGGGGACCCCCCTACAATGAGCAGTTCTTC
TRBV18,TRBJ1-2,-,TRBD1,CASSPTPQGASYGYTF,TGTGCCAGCTCACCTACCCCGCAGGGGGCCAGCTATGGCTACACCTTC
TRBV5-1,TRBJ1-1,once,TRBD1,CASRLGSGGNTEAFF,TGCGCCAGCAGACTTGGTTCAGGGGGGAACACTGAAGCTTTCTTT
TRBV2,TRBJ2-3,-,TRBD2,CASSDPLAAEPTDTQYF,TGTGCCAGCAGTGACCCCCTAGCGGCCGAACCCACAGATACGCAGTATTTT
TRBV15,TRBJ1-1,few,TRBD1,CATSTGGTANRMNTEAFF,TGTGCCACCAGCACAGGCGGGACAGCTAACCGTATGAACACTGAAGCTTTCTTT
TRBV5-1,TRBJ1-2,-,-,CASSFGEVAGYTF,TGCGCCAGCAGCTTTGGAGAGGTGGCTGGCTACACCTTC
TRBV23-1,TRBJ1-3,-,-,CAEESNSTGNTIYF,TGCGCAGAAGAATCGAACAGTACTGGAAACACCATATATTTT
TRBV27,TRBJ2-7,-,-,CASSPGFLGSYEQYF,TGTGCCAGCAGCCCGGGGTTCCTCGGCTCCTACGAGCAGTACTTC
TRBV5-1,TRBJ2-2,-,-,CASSRSRGTANTGELFF,TGCGCCAGCAGCAGGTCGAGGGGGACCGCGAACACCGGGGAGCTGTTTTTT
TRBV7-2,TRBJ1-5,few,-,CASSSGLEGQPQHF,TGTGCCAGCAGCTCCGGATTAGAGGGTCAGCCCCAGCATTTT
TRBV9,TRBJ2-7,-,TRBD1,CASSLRDRDYEQYF,TGTGCCAGCAGCCTCAGGGACAGGGACTACGAGCAGTACTTC
TRBV9,TRBJ1-4,-,-,CASSPEQGSNEKLFF,TGTGCCAGCAGCCCTGAACAGGGATCGAATGAAAAACTGTTTTTT
TRBV6-6,TRBJ2-5,-,-,CASSYSGRVETQYF,TGTGCCAGCAGTTACTCTGGCAGGGTAGAGACCCAGTACTTC
TRBV6-1,TRBJ1-2,once,-,CASTTGNYGYTF,TGTGCCAGCACAACGGGTAACTATGGCTACACCTTC
TRBV30,TRBJ1-5,-,TRBD1,CAWSDPFTGDRQPQHF,TGTGCCTGGAGTGACCCTTTCACAGGGGACCGGCAGCCCCAGCATTTT
TRBV7-6,TRBJ1-2,-,-,CASSLVAGNGYTF,TGTGCCAGCAGCTTAGTCGCAGGGAATGGCTACACCTTC
TRBV11-3,TRBJ2-2,-,-,CASSSAWGEPTGELFF,TGTGCCAGCAGCTCCGCCTGGGGCGAACCCACCGGGGAGCTGTTTTTT
TRBV5-1,TRBJ2-7,-,TRBD1,CASRLDRARHEQYF,TGCGCCAGCAGACTCGACAGGGCACGCCACGAGCAGTACTTC
TRBV7-8,TRBJ2-7,-,-,CASSAGGEQYF,TGTGCCAGCAGTGCCGGAGGAGAGCAGTACTTC
TRBV7-2,TRBJ1-4,-,-,CASSPQIATNEKLFF,TGTGCCAGCAGTCCCCAGATTGCAACTAATGAAAAACTGTTTTTT
TRBV19,TRBJ1-2,-,TRBD1,CASSIRTTGGGYTF,TGTGCCAGTAGTATTCGAACGACAGGGGGTGGCTACACCTTC
TRBV7-9,TRBJ1-5,-,TRBD1,CASSLEGRGDNQPQHF,TGTGCCAGCAGCTTAGAAGGCAGGGGGGACAATCAGCCCCAGCATTTT
TRBV2,TRBJ1-2,-,-,CASLQQGYGYTF,TGTGCCAGCCTACAACAGGGCTATGGCTACACCTTC
TRBV5-6,TRBJ1-2,-,-,CASSSRGYGYTF,TGTGCCAGCAGCTCAAGGGGATATGGCTACACCTTC
TRBV27,TRBJ1-5,-,-,CASSLAWTLGQPQHF,TGTGCCAGCAGTCTAGCTTGGACTCTCGGTCAGCCCCAGCATTTT
TRBV29-1,TRBJ2-7,-,TRBD1,CSVVKGAGTGSYEQYF,TGCAGCGTTGTTAAGGGCGCTGGGACAGGTTCCTACGAGCAGTACTTC
TRBV6-1,TRBJ1-5,-,-,CASSEGMGANQPQHF,TGTGCCAGCAGTGAAGGAATGGGGGCCAATCAGCCCCAGCATTTT
TRBV6-1,TRBJ1-4,few,-,CASSLRGGEKLFF,TGTGCCAGCAGTTTAAGGGGCGGTGAAAAACTGTTTTTT
TRBV7-8,TRBJ2-7,-,TRBD1,CASSSLLGGQGSYEQYF,TGTGCCAGCAGCTCCCTCCTGGGGGGACAGGGATCCTACGAGCAGTACTTC
TRBV7-8,TRBJ1-1,-,-,CASSLLYTEAFF,TGTGCCAGCAGCCTTCTGTACACTGAAGCTTTCTTT
TRBV5-5,TRBJ2-7,-,TRBD1,CASSLLGQVFYEQYF,TGTGCCAGCAGCTTATTAGGACAGGTCTTCTACGAGCAGTACTTC
TRBV6-5,TRBJ1-2,-,TRBD1,CASSPSTGHYGYTF,TGTGCCAGCAGTCCCTCGACAGGGCATTATGGCTACACCTTC
TRBV5-1,TRBJ2-5,-,TRBD2,CASSPTSGQETQYF,TGCGCCAGCAGCCCGACTAGCGGACAAGAGACCCAGTACTTC
TRBV14,TRBJ1-5,once,-,CASSQGAQPQHF,TGTGCCAGCAGCCAAGGGGCTCAGCCCCAGCATTTT
TRBV29-1,TRBJ1-1,once,TRBD1,CSAMGQGNTEAFF,TGCAGCGCTATGGGACAGGGGAACACTGAAGCTTTCTTT